Below are 11 T cell receptor beta chains sequenced from a single sample in a study of cytomegalovirus exposure and HLA in healthy donors. TCRdb keeps only in-frame clones here, not all; method: immunoSEQ multiplex PCR. The sample shows around 180,000 clones, around 84% of them seen only once. Sequencing was done on a sample of PBMCs. The receptors here all came from a young man in good health and CMV-seropositive.

The V and J genes are TRBV6-5 and TRBJ2-1; possibly TRBD2 for D (5 bases). In germline, CDR1 is MNHEY, CDR2 SVGAGI. V dropped 2 bases and J dropped 6 bases, with 11 bases sitting between them. The CDR3 consists of 14 residues. The CDR3 region is CASSYPVRANEQFF. In DNA form, the CDR3 reads TGTGCCAGCAGTTACCCAGTGCGGGCCAATGAGCAGTTCTTC.

This clone was seen only a few times. This sequence joins TRBV6-5 and TRBJ2-7; D perhaps matches TRBD1 (5 bases). CDR1 and CDR2 from the germline V gene are MNHEY and SVGAGI. The germline V and J ends were trimmed by 5 bases and 0 bases, with 11 bases remaining between them. CDR3 size: 14 residues. The CDR3 loop reads CASSSRQGSYEQYF. The CDR3 nucleotides are TGTGCCAGCAGTAGCCGCCAGGGCTCCTACGAGCAGTACTTC.

The V and J genes are TRBV7-2 and TRBJ2-3; maybe TRBD1 (6 bases). V gave up 4 bases and J gave up 6 bases, with 11 bases separating them. There are 13 residues in the CDR3. The V gene's germline CDR1 is SGHTA and CDR2 FQGNSA. As DNA, the CDR3 is TGTGCCAGCAGCTGGGGGCTGGGGGATACGCAGTATTTT. Amino acid sequence: CASSWGLGDTQYF.

The V call is TRBV11-2, the J call TRBJ2-1; D might be TRBD2 (5 bases). Trimming shortened V by 5 bases and J by 9 bases, and 17 bases separated the two germline ends. The CDR3 length is 14 residues. The germline gives CDR1 SGHAT, CDR2 FQNNGV. This CDR3 reads CASSLGIREFEQFF. The CDR3 DNA reads TGTGCCAGCAGCCTTGGAATCCGGGAATTTGAGCAGTTCTTC.

This chain connects TRBV5-6 to TRBJ2-1; 9 bases agree with TRBD1. The CDR3 covers 16 residues. V shed 2 bases and J 7 bases; nucleotides not matched to a gene: 10. CDR1 is SGHDT and CDR2 is YYEEEE in the germline V gene. CDR3 sequence reads: CASSFPDRGRVNEQFF. The CDR3 DNA follows: TGTGCCAGCAGCTTCCCCGACAGGGGGAGAGTAAATGAGCAGTTCTTC.

This chain connects TRBV5-6 to TRBJ2-5, with TRBD2 matching over 9 bases. CDR3 length equals 17 residues. Trimming took 4 bases from V and 2 from J; bases not matched to a gene: 12. Germline CDR1 reads SGHDT; CDR2 reads YYEEEE. CDR3 in DNA: TGTGCCAGCAGCCCCACATTATTGACTAGCGGTCAAGAGACCCAGTACTTC. Translation: CASSPTLLTSGQETQYF.

The J gene is TRBJ1-2, the V gene TRBV2, with D perhaps TRBD1 (5 bases). The CDR3 consists of 14 residues. Looked up from germline, CDR1 is SNHLY and CDR2 is FYNNEI. V gave up 6 bases and J gave up 8 bases, with 19 bases separating them. The chain's CDR3 is CASSSRPGVGGYTF. The CDR3 DNA is TGTGCCAGCAGCTCACGACCGGGGGTCGGGGGCTACACCTTC.

V is TRBV11-3 and J is TRBJ2-1; maybe TRBD1 (5 bases). From germline, CDR1 is SGHNT and CDR2 YENEEA. CDR3 length equals 17 residues. V lost 5 bases to trimming and J lost 0 bases, with 17 bases between them. DNA of the CDR3: TGTGCCAGCAGCGGTTTCAACAGGTGGAACTCCTACAATGAGCAGTTCTTC. Protein: CASSGFNRWNSYNEQFF.

This chain joins TRBV5-6 and TRBJ2-7; 13 bases match TRBD2. V was clipped by 3 bases and J by 5 bases; unmatched bases: 2. CDR1 SGHDT and CDR2 YYEEEE come from the germline V gene. There are 14 residues in the CDR3. CDR3 nucleotide sequence: TGTGCCAGCAGCTACGGGACTAGCGGGAACGAGCAGTACTTC. This codes for CASSYGTSGNEQYF.

The gene calls are TRBV27 and TRBJ2-4, with D unclear. In germline, CDR1 is MNHEY, CDR2 SMNVEV (reference sequence). Trimming removed 5 bases from V and 5 bases from J, with 7 bases in between. The CDR3 sequence is 12 residues long. The CDR3 nucleotides are TGTGCCAGCAGTACGACACAAAACATTCAGTACTTC. Residues: CASSTTQNIQYF.

The chain joins TRBV7-2 to TRBJ2-7; D unresolved. The CDR3 consists of 13 residues. CDR1 is SGHTA and CDR2 is FQGNSA in the germline V gene. V dropped 1 base and J dropped 4 bases, with 8 bases sitting between them. The CDR3 nucleotides are TGTGCCAGCAGCTTAGGAGCTCCTTACGAGCAGTACTTC. This sequence encodes CASSLGAPYEQYF.